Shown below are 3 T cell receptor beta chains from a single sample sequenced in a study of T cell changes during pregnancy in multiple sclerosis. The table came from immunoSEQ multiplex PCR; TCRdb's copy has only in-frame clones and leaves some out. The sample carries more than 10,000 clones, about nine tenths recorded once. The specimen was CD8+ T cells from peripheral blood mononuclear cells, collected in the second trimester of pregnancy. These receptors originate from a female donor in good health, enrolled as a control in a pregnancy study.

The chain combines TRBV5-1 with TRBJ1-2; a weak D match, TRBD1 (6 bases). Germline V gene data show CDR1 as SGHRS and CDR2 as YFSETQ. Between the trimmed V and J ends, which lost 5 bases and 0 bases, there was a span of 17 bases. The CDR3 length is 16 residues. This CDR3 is CASRALTGLANYGYTF. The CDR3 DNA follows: TGCGCCAGCAGAGCTTTGACAGGCCTCGCTAACTATGGCTACACCTTC. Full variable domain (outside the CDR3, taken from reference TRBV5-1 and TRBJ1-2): KAGVTQTPRYLIKTRGQQVTLSCSPISGHRSVSWYQQTPGQGLQFLFEYFSETQRNKGNFPGRFSGRQFSNSRSEMNVSTLELGDSALYLCASRALTGLANYGYTFGSGTRLTVV.

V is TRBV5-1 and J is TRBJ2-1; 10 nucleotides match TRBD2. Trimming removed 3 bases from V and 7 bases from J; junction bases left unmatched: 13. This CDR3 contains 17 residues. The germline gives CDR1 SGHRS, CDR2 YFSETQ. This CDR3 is CASSWGGAGGPRNEQFF. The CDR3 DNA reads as TGCGCCAGCAGCTGGGGAGGAGCGGGAGGGCCTCGGAATGAGCAGTTCTTC.

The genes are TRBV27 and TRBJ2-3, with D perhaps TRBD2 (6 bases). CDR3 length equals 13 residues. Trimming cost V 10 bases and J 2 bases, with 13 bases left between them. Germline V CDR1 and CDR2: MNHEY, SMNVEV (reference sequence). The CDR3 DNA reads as TGTGCCACCATGCGGGGATTCACAGATACGCAGTATTTT. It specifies CATMRGFTDTQYF.